This T cell receptor beta chain was sequenced during a study of T cell repertoires in cytomegalovirus infection. Study as a whole: It can be stated that public TCR beta signatures indicated CMV infection as well as a matching HLA type. General study results and limits: Across the ex vivo response, the dominant clonotypes were HLA-C-restricted CMV-specific TCR beta clonotypes. Carriers of CMV and the relevant HLA type were discriminated by public TCR beta frequency.

Germline assignment: CDR1 DFQATT and CDR2 SNEGSKA (reference sequence). This CDR3 is 12 amino acids long. V dropped 7 bases and J dropped 0 bases, with 9 bases sitting between them. TCRdb fed the reads into MiXCR, producing one record per CDR3 protein. The sample lists about 300,000 distinct CDR3 sequences, roughly 9.3% occurring once. This clonotype has ten or more counts. Its antigen remains unidentified. This receptor was taken from a human donor in good health (CMV status not recorded). Some clones in this sample may be carry-over from other donors' samples. Material: PBMCs. This chain links TRBV20-1 with TRBJ1-1; D ambiguous. The CDR3 DNA sequence: TGCAGTGTCCCAAAACTGAACACTGAAGCTTTCTTT. Its protein product is CSVPKLNTEAFF.